Below, 14 T cell receptor beta chains from the same sample are listed, as sequenced in a study of regulatory T cells in long-lasting Graves disease. Arm-PCR of CDR3 regions with iRepertoire HTBI primers generated TCR beta libraries. TCRdb recomputed calls from the multiplex PCR reads with MiXCR, one row per CDR3 protein. The table has 550,000 to 600,000 distinct CDR3 sequences, 15% to 20% seen once; the top ten hold approximately 12%. Time point here: newly diagnosed GD, antithyroid drugs for less than 3 months. From PBMCs, RNA was extracted and then used to make the TCR library. A further study also used this sample, focusing on T cells in Graves' hyperthyroidism and ophthalmopathy.

The source was peripheral blood mononuclear cells (PBMCs), collected at new diagnosis, from a patient treated with antithyroid drugs. The source is a man aged 18 to 29 with Graves disease.

This clonotype was counted many times. CDR3 sequence reads: CAWSHRVGAGNTIYF. The CDR3 nucleotides are TGTGCCTGGAGCCATCGAGTAGGGGCTGGAAACACCATATATTTT. The J gene is TRBJ1-3, the V gene TRBV30; perhaps TRBD1 as D (5 bases). V was cut by 3 bases and J by 2 bases, with 14 bases left in between. This CDR3 comprises 15 residues. The germline gives CDR1 GTSNPN, CDR2 SVGIG (reference sequence).

In its sample, this clonotype was seen many times. The V and J genes are TRBV2 and TRBJ1-1; D gene ambiguous. The CDR3 runs to 13 residues. Looked up from germline, CDR1 is SNHLY and CDR2 is FYNNEI. Deletions cut 1 base from V and 2 bases from J, with 5 bases between. CDR3 nucleotides: TGTGCCAGCAGTGAAGACCACAACACTGAAGCTTTCTTT. Encoded protein: CASSEDHNTEAFF. Filled out from reference TRBV2 and TRBJ1-1, the complete variable domain reads EPEVTQTPSHQVTQMGQEVILRCVPISNHLYFYWYRQILGQKVEFLVSFYNNEISEKSEIFDDQFSVERPDGSNFTLKIRSTKLEDSAMYFCASSEDHNTEAFFGQGTRLTVV.

The chain is built from TRBV20-1 and TRBJ2-7; 10 nucleotides align to TRBD2. V trimming: 5 bases; J trimming: 2 bases; junction bases outside the gene matches: 6. CDR1 and CDR2 from the germline V gene are DFQATT and SNEGSKA (reference sequence). The CDR3 is 14 amino acids. Here the CDR3 reads CSASRTSGAYEQYF. In DNA, the CDR3 is TGCAGTGCTTCCCGGACTAGCGGAGCCTACGAGCAGTACTTC.

This sequence joins TRBV28 and TRBJ2-1, with TRBD1 identical over 8 bases. From germline, CDR1 is MDHEN and CDR2 SYDVKM. The CDR3 runs 16 residues. Trimming removed 5 bases from V and 0 bases from J; junction bases left unmatched: 6. CDR3: CASSPPGTGSYNEQFF. In DNA, the CDR3 is TGTGCCAGCAGTCCACCCGGGACAGGCTCCTACAATGAGCAGTTCTTC.

This clonotype was found many times. V and J are TRBV6-1 and TRBJ1-2; no reliable D call. Germline assignment: CDR1 MNHNS and CDR2 SASEGT. V was cut by 0 bases and J by 7 bases, with 12 bases left in between. CDR3 size: 14 residues. The DNA of the CDR3 is TGTGCCAGCAGTGAAGCCTCCGGTAGGGTTGGCTACACCTTC. This gives the protein CASSEASGRVGYTF.

About this clonotype itself: One base away lies a much larger clone, so this may be a sequencing read error. This chain uses TRBV12-3 or TRBV12-4 with TRBJ2-5; D perhaps matches TRBD2 (6 bases). This CDR3 has 15 amino acids. The V end was cut by 6 bases, the J end by 1 base, with 15 bases between. The CDR3 DNA reads as TGTGCCAGCAGCATGGGGGGAACGGTCCAAGAGACCCAGTACTTC. This sequence encodes CASSMGGTVQETQYF.

The chain couples TRBV3-1 to TRBJ2-1, with 7 bases matching TRBD2. Germline lookup yields CDR1 LGHDT and CDR2 YNNKEL (reference sequence). CDR3 length equals 15 residues. V lost 3 bases and J lost 10; bases outside the gene matches: 12. The CDR3 spells CASSQAFREGREQFF. The CDR3 DNA reads TGTGCCAGCAGCCAGGCCTTTAGGGAGGGCAGGGAGCAGTTCTTC.

This clonotype has ten or more counts. The rearrangement links TRBV11-2 to TRBJ2-5; 8 bases are a match to TRBD2. Germline lookup yields CDR1 SGHAT and CDR2 FQNNGV. With 5 bases clipped from V and 5 bases from J, the junction kept 22 bases outside the gene matches. The CDR3 is 19 residues long. As DNA, the CDR3 is TGTGCCAGCAGCCCCGCATCCCCTGGTCCGGGACTAGGAAGCGAGACCCAGTACTTC. Translating gives CASSPASPGPGLGSETQYF.

This clonotype came up many times. This chain uses TRBV11-2 with TRBJ1-2; 10 positions agree with TRBD1. The germline CDR1 and CDR2 sequences are SGHAT and FQNNGV. The CDR3 runs to 16 residues. Losses at the gene ends were 3 bases for V and 8 bases for J; bases not matched to a gene: 12. The DNA of the CDR3 is TGTGCCAGCAGCTTCGACCCGGGACAGGGGATTTACGGCTACACCTTC. Its translation is CASSFDPGQGIYGYTF. The full variable domain, rest sourced from reference TRBV11-2 and TRBJ1-2, is EAGVAQSPRYKIIEKRQSVAFWCNPISGHATLYWYQQILGQGPKLLIQFQNNGVVDDSQLPKDRFSAERLKGVDSTLKIQPAKLEDSAVYLCASSFDPGQGIYGYTFGSGTRLTVV.

This clonotype was seen more than once but under ten times. The chain links TRBV20-1 to TRBJ1-5, with 7 bases matching TRBD1. The CDR3 totals 15 residues. V was pared by 6 bases and J by 0 bases, with 8 bases of the junction left unmatched. Per germline, CDR1 DFQATT and CDR2 SNEGSKA (reference sequence). Here the CDR3 DNA reads TGCAGTGCCCGTATACAGGGGCTTAGCAATCAGCCCCAGCATTTT. Encoded protein: CSARIQGLSNQPQHF.

This clonotype was counted only a few times. The chain recombines TRBV3-1 with TRBJ2-5; 14 nucleotides match TRBD2. Losses at the gene ends were 4 bases for V and 5 bases for J; bases not matched to a gene: 12. Germline V CDR1 and CDR2: LGHDT, YNNKEL (reference sequence). The CDR3 consists of 18 residues. The CDR3 region has the DNA TGTGCCAGCAGCCTCGGGACTAGCGGGGGACCAGCCCAGGAGACCCAGTACTTC. Translation gives CASSLGTSGGPAQETQYF.

This clonotype was observed many times. This chain joins TRBV15 and TRBJ2-7; TRBD1 aligns across 10 bases. J gave up 6 bases and V 0 bases, and 5 bases lay outside the gene matches. The CDR3 is made up of 15 amino acids. Per the germline V gene, CDR1 is LNHNV and CDR2 is YYDKDF (reference sequence). In DNA form, the CDR3 reads TGTGCCACCAGCAGAGATACCGGGACAGGGGTCGAGCAGTACTTC. This gives the protein CATSRDTGTGVEQYF.

The chain uses TRBV4-1 and TRBJ2-7; D gene unclear. This CDR3 is built from 13 residues. Germline V gene sequence: CDR1 MGHRA, CDR2 YSYEKL. V lost 1 base and J 3 bases, leaving 7 bases between the germline ends. For the CDR3, the DNA is TGCGCCAGCAGCCAAGGCCCGGACTACGAGCAGTACTTC. Amino acids: CASSQGPDYEQYF.

The chain combines TRBV28 with TRBJ1-3; 10 bases fit TRBD1. This CDR3 is built from 18 residues. Trimming took 4 bases from V and 0 from J; bases not matched to a gene: 9. Germline lookup yields CDR1 MDHEN and CDR2 SYDVKM. For the CDR3, the DNA is TGTGCCAGCAGTTCACCCGGGACAGGGGTGGGCTCTGGAAACACCATATATTTT. Protein sequence: CASSSPGTGVGSGNTIYF.